This T cell receptor (beta chain) was obtained from a study of graft-versus-host responses after intestinal transplantation. Study-level background: Each of the recipients got a multivisceral, liver-intestinal, or isolated intestinal transplant. Following induction with anti-thymocyte globulin, all recipients were given tacrolimus and steroids for about 3 years. Study conclusions and caveats: GvH clone levels peaked in circulation, and this peak was associated with early post-transplant HvG declines. GvH clonotypes were identified within recipient marrow, with a subset emerging first in ileum or blood.

This clone was seen more than once but under ten times. Its matching antigen is unknown. Measured with immunoSEQ multiplex PCR; TCRdb has only the in-frame clones, and not every one. Among some 40,000 clones, about nine tenths were seen once, and the ten largest hold about a sixth. Tissue processing of the graft released intraepithelial and lamina propria lymphocytes from it. CDR1 and CDR2 from the germline V gene are MNHEY and SMNVEV (reference sequence). CDR3 length: 13 residues. Trimming removed 5 bases from V and 5 bases from J, with 13 bases in between. The chain is built from TRBV27 and TRBJ2-7; unclear D gene. The origin of this receptor is a human patient who received an intestinal transplant, so some T cells may come from the graft donor. The source was ileum tissue, collected more than 200 days after intestinal transplant. The CDR3 spells CASSPHPWDEQYF. The CDR3, as DNA: TGTGCCAGCAGTCCCCATCCTTGGGACGAGCAGTACTTC.